The 14 T cell receptor beta chains listed next were all sequenced from one sample in a study of identical twins. TCRdb processed the 5' RACE reads anew with MiXCR; each CDR3 protein has one entry. The sample includes 1.5 million to 2 million distinct CDR3 sequences, about 31% seen only once; the top ten take more than 0.25%. The sequencing sample was made of cord blood. The origin of the receptors is a newborn girl in good health.

A few counts support this clonotype. The chain recombines TRBV12-3 or TRBV12-4 with TRBJ1-5; 7 nucleotides align to TRBD1. Losses at the gene ends were 5 bases for V and 4 bases for J; bases not matched to a gene: 8. The CDR3 totals 15 residues. CDR3 sequence (DNA): TGTGCCAGCAGTCAGACAGGGCTAACTAATCAGCCCCAGCATTTT. Translating gives CASSQTGLTNQPQHF.

This clonotype was seen a few times. The V call is TRBV20-1, the J call TRBJ1-1, with TRBD1 identical over 7 bases. J lost 0 bases, V lost 6 bases, and 4 bases had no gene match. The CDR3 consists of 13 residues. Germline V gives CDR1 DFQATT, CDR2 SNEGSKA (reference sequence). The DNA for the CDR3 is TGCAGTGCCCCGGGACAGTTGAACACTGAAGCTTTCTTT. Translated: CSAPGQLNTEAFF.

The chain combines TRBV6-6 with TRBJ2-7; TRBD2 agrees at 9 bases. V lost 8 bases and J lost 7; bases outside the gene matches: 12. The V gene's germline CDR1 is MNHNY and CDR2 SVGAGI (reference sequence). The length of the CDR3 is 14 residues. CDR3 DNA sequence: TGTGCCAGCTTACAGCGGGGGGCCGGTAATGAGCAGTACTTC. This codes for CASLQRGAGNEQYF.

V gene TRBV4-1 combines with J gene TRBJ2-7, with D hard to call. CDR3 length equals 15 residues. Germline CDR1 and CDR2: MGHRA and YSYEKL. The V and J ends lost 1 base and 12 bases respectively, with 22 bases between them. The CDR3 coding sequence is TGCGCCAGCAGCCAAGGGTTGGGTCGACTGGGCCTACGGTACTTC. Translating gives CASSQGLGRLGLRYF.

The sample holds one count of this clonotype. One end of the junction is discordant with germline, which a read error may explain. The chain recombines TRBV27 with TRBJ1-2; D is possibly TRBD1 (5 bases). In germline, CDR1 is MNHEY, CDR2 SMNVEV (reference sequence). CDR3 length equals 14 residues. CDR3 nucleotide sequence: TGTGCCGGCAGTTTCAGGGCGGATAACTATGGCTACACCTTC. Protein product: CAGSFRADNYGYTF.

This clonotype was detected a few times. The V call is TRBV27, the J call TRBJ2-1; TRBD1 might be the D (5 bases). Germline V gives CDR1 MNHEY, CDR2 SMNVEV (reference sequence). V was trimmed by 4 bases and J by 4 bases, leaving 20 bases between them. This CDR3 has 17 residues. CDR3 loop: CASSSKGWKSMYNEQFF. Written as DNA, the CDR3 is TGTGCCAGCAGTTCTAAGGGGTGGAAAAGTATGTACAATGAGCAGTTCTTC.

This clonotype has a handful of counts. The rearrangement uses TRBV29-1 and TRBJ1-1, with D unclear. The V gene's germline CDR1 is SQVTM and CDR2 ANQGSEA. The length of the CDR3 is 14 residues. Between the trimmed V and J ends, which lost 4 bases and 2 bases, there was a span of 14 bases. In nucleotides, the CDR3 is TGCAGCGTTGCCAAGGCAGTGACTAACACTGAAGCTTTCTTT. It is translated as CSVAKAVTNTEAFF.

This clonotype was detected only a few times. The chain uses TRBV12-3 or TRBV12-4 and TRBJ2-7; D uncertain. Trimming took 10 bases from V and 4 from J, leaving 17 bases between them. This CDR3 is 13 amino acids long. The DNA for the CDR3 is TGTGCCACTCCAAGTAGGAGTTGGTACGAGCAGTACTTC. Amino acid sequence: CATPSRSWYEQYF.

This clonotype was seen a few times. The chain combines TRBV20-1 with TRBJ2-7, with 7 bases lining up with TRBD1. There are 13 residues in the CDR3. Germline lookup yields CDR1 DFQATT and CDR2 SNEGSKA (reference sequence). With 2 bases clipped from V and 3 bases from J, the junction kept 4 bases outside the gene matches. The CDR3 sequence: CSARMTGYYEQYF. CDR3 DNA sequence: TGCAGTGCTAGAATGACAGGGTACTACGAGCAGTACTTC.

This sequence joins TRBV29-1 and TRBJ1-1, with 12 bases fitting TRBD1. The CDR3 is made up of 14 amino acids. The junction had 6 bases not matched to a gene; V was cut back by 6 bases and J by 4 bases. Germline assignment: CDR1 SQVTM and CDR2 ANQGSEA. DNA of the CDR3: TGCAGCGTGTACCGGGACAGGGGGCTCACTGAAGCTTTCTTT. Residues: CSVYRDRGLTEAFF.

The CDR3 spells CASSPGAARTQYF. The CDR3 DNA reads as TGTGCCAGCAGCCCGGGGGCCGCCCGAACGCAGTATTTT. The gene calls are TRBV7-9 and TRBJ2-3; the D gene could be TRBD1 or TRBD2 (6 bases each). The CDR3 is 13 residues long. Looked up from germline, CDR1 is SEHNR and CDR2 is FQNEAQ (reference sequence). Between the trimmed V and J ends, which lost 5 bases and 9 bases, there was a span of 15 bases.

This chain uses TRBV27 with TRBJ2-1; 8 bases line up with TRBD1. TRBJ2-7 matches the DNA end more closely, so the J call is doubtful. Germline CDR1 reads MNHEY; CDR2 reads SMNVEV (reference sequence). CDR3 length: 16 residues. CDR3 amino acids: CASRLQGVSSYNEQYF. CDR3 nucleotide sequence: TGTGCCAGCCGACTACAGGGGGTAAGCTCCTACAATGAGCAGTACTTC.

This CDR3 is CASSLKGRGETQYF. CDR3 DNA: TGTGCCAGCAGCTTAAAAGGAAGGGGGGAGACCCAGTACTTC. V and J are TRBV7-9 and TRBJ2-5, with a weak D call TRBD1 (6 bases). Trimming took off 2 bases at V and 5 bases at J, with 12 bases between the two ends. This CDR3 has 14 residues. Per the germline V gene, CDR1 is SEHNR and CDR2 is FQNEAQ (reference sequence).

This clonotype appeared a few times. The chain employs TRBV28 and TRBJ2-1, with a weak D call TRBD2 (6 bases). This CDR3 spans 18 amino acids. The V gene's germline CDR1 is MDHEN and CDR2 SYDVKM. V was shortened by 1 base and J by 1 base, with 17 bases between the two germline ends. CDR3 loop: CASSLFHFLAFSYNEQFF. CDR3 nucleotide sequence: TGTGCCAGCAGTTTATTCCATTTTCTAGCGTTTTCCTACAATGAGCAGTTCTTC.